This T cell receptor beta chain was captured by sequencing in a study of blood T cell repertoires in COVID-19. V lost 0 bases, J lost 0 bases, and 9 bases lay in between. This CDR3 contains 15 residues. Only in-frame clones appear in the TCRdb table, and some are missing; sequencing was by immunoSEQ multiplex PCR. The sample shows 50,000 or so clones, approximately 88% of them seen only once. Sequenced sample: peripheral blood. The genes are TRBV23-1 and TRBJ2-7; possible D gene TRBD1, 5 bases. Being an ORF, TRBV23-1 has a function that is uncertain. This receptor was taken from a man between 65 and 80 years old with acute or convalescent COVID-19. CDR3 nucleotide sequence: TGCGCCAGCAGTCAATCGCTCCAGGGCTCCTACGAGCAGTACTTC. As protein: CASSQSLQGSYEQYF.